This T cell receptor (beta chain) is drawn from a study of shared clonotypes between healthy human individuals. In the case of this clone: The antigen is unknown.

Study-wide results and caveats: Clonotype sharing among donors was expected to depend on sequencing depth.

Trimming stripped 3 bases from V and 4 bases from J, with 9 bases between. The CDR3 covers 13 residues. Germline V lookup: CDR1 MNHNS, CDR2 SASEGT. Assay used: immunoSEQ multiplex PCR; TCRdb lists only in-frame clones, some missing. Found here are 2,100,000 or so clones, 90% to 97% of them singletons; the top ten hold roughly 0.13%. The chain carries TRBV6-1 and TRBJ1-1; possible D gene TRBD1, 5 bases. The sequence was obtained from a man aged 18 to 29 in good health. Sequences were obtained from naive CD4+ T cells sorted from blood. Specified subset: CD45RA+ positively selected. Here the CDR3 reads CASSDQGTTEAFF. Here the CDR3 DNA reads TGTGCCAGCAGTGATCAGGGTACCACTGAAGCTTTCTTT.